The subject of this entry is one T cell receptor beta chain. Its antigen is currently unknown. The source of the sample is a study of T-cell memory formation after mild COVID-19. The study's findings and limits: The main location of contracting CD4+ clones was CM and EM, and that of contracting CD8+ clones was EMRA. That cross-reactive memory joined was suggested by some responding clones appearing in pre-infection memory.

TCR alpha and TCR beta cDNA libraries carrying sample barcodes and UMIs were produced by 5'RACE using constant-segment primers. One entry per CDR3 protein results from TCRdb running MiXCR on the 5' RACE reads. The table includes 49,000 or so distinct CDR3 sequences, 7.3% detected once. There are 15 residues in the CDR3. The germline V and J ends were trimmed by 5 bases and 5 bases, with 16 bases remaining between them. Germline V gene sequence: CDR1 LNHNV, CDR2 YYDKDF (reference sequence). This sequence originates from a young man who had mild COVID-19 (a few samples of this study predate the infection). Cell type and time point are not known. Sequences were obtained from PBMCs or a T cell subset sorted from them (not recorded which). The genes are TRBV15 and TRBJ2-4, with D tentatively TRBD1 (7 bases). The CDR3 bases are TGTGCCACCAGCGGGGGGACAGCTCCGGAAAACATTCAGTACTTC. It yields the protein CATSGGTAPENIQYF.